These 11 T cell receptor beta chains originate from one sample sequenced in a study of T cells in Graves' hyperthyroidism and ophthalmopathy. Researchers took RNA transcripts and amplified the TCR beta CDR3 regions from them. First-round RT-PCR with HTBI primers amplified the TCR CDR3 region. MiXCR was run by TCRdb on the multiplex PCR reads, yielding one entry per CDR3 protein. The data show fewer than 450,000 distinct CDR3 sequences, roughly a sixth seen once. The sequenced material came from blood. These receptors all stem from a woman in her twenties or thirties with Graves' hyperthyroidism that later progressed to Graves' ophthalmopathy.

This clonotype has a count of ten or more. The V call is TRBV2, the J call TRBJ2-4; 12 nucleotides match TRBD2. CDR3 length: 14 amino acids. The V gene's germline CDR1 is SNHLY and CDR2 FYNNEI. Trimming took 6 bases from V and 5 from J; bases not matched to a gene: 2. For the CDR3, the DNA is TGTGCCAGCAGACCTAGCGGGGGGGAAAACATTCAGTACTTC. It translates to CASRPSGGENIQYF.

This clonotype was observed at least ten times. The chain links TRBV7-8 to TRBJ1-1; no definite D call. The CDR3 is 13 amino acids. V lost 4 bases to trimming and J lost 8 bases, with 14 bases between them. Germline V lookup: CDR1 SGHVS, CDR2 FQNEAQ. CDR3 in amino acids: CASSSLNGLEAFF. The CDR3, as DNA: TGTGCCAGCAGCTCACTCAACGGACTGGAAGCTTTCTTT.

The J gene is TRBJ1-1, the V gene TRBV6-4, with D hard to call. The CDR3 has 13 residues. V shed 5 bases and J shed 1 base, with 8 bases lying between them. The germline CDR1 and CDR2 sequences are MRHNA and SNTAGT. The CDR3: CASSSHPNTEAFF. The CDR3 nucleotides read TGTGCCAGCAGTTCCCACCCGAACACTGAAGCTTTCTTT.

This clonotype was detected only a few times. This sequence joins TRBV6-8 and TRBJ1-5; D is unclear. Germline assignment: CDR1 MNHGY and CDR2 SAAAGT. The ends were cut back, 4 bases at V and 1 base at J, with 17 bases in the middle. CDR3 size: 17 residues. The CDR3, as DNA: TGTGCCAGCAGTTCTGGTCCGATCCGTCGCAGCAATCAGCCCCAGCATTTT. Encoded protein: CASSSGPIRRSNQPQHF.

This chain uses TRBV3-1 with TRBJ1-1, with 9 bases aligning to TRBD1. This CDR3 region has 14 residues. The V segment lost 4 bases and the J segment 4 bases; nucleotides outside the gene matches: 4. Germline CDR1 is LGHDT and CDR2 is YNNKEL (reference sequence). CDR3 bases: TGTGCCAGCAGCCGGGGACAGGGAGTCACTGAAGCTTTCTTT. The encoded protein is CASSRGQGVTEAFF.

At least ten counts were recorded for this clonotype. The J gene is TRBJ2-7, the V gene TRBV11-2; 8 bases are a match to TRBD1. The J segment lost 7 bases and the V segment lost 4 bases, leaving 12 bases of the junction unmatched. The length of the CDR3 is 15 residues. The germline CDR1 and CDR2 sequences are SGHAT and FQNNGV. In DNA form, the CDR3 reads TGTGCCAGCAGCTACCACAGGGGGAAAGGAAGGGAGCAGTACTTC. Its translation: CASSYHRGKGREQYF.

CDR3 coding DNA: TGTGCCACCAGTGACCCGGTACTAGGACAGGGATTTTCACCCCTCCACTTT. The encoded protein is CATSDPVLGQGFSPLHF. J is TRBJ1-6 and V is TRBV24-1, with 8 bases matching TRBD1. Trimming at V came to 4 bases and at J to 9 bases, leaving 13 bases not matched to a gene. CDR1 KGHDR and CDR2 SFDVKD come from the germline V gene. The CDR3 has 17 amino acids.

This clonotype was seen many times. The chain employs TRBV11-2 and TRBJ1-4; the D is unclear. The V gene lost 2 bases and the J gene lost 9 bases, with 19 bases spanning the gap. Germline loops: CDR1 SGHAT, CDR2 FQNNGV. There are 16 residues in the CDR3. The CDR3: CASSLRVGTSFQKLFF. CDR3 sequence (DNA): TGTGCCAGCAGCTTAAGGGTGGGCACAAGTTTCCAAAAACTGTTTTTT.

This clonotype came up many times. This chain uses TRBV5-5 with TRBJ1-1; D uncertain. CDR3 size: 13 residues. Deletions cut 0 bases from V and 11 bases from J, with 14 bases between. Germline V lookup: CDR1 SGHKS, CDR2 YYEKEE (reference sequence). In DNA form, the CDR3 reads TGTGCCAGCAGCTTGGGAACTTATGAGTTGGCTTTCTTT. Its translation: CASSLGTYELAFF.

In its sample, this clonotype was seen many times. The V gene is TRBV11-1, the J gene TRBJ2-3; 12 bases map to TRBD2. V shed 4 bases, J shed 4 bases, and the junction held 6 bases outside the gene matches. Germline V lookup: CDR1 SGHAT, CDR2 FQDESV (reference sequence). There are 16 residues in the CDR3. The CDR3 DNA follows: TGTGCCAGCAGCTGGGACCTAGCGGGGGGGCCAGATACGCAGTATTTT. Its translation is CASSWDLAGGPDTQYF. Filled out from reference TRBV11-1 and TRBJ2-3, the complete variable domain reads EAEVAQSPRYKITEKSQAVAFWCDPISGHATLYWYRQILGQGPELLVQFQDESVVDDSQLPKDRFSAERLKGVDSTLKIQPAELGDSAMYLCASSWDLAGGPDTQYFGPGTRLTVL.

This clonotype was counted ten times or more. V usage is TRBV12-3 or TRBV12-4 and J usage is TRBJ2-6, with unresolved D. Between the trimmed V and J ends, which lost 1 base and 0 bases, there was a span of 10 bases. The CDR3 spans 17 residues. CDR3: CASSLGDIGSGANVLTF. DNA for the CDR3: TGTGCCAGCAGTTTAGGGGATATCGGCTCTGGGGCCAACGTCCTGACTTTC.